The 9 T cell receptor beta chains below come from one sample, sequenced in a study of OX40 agonist ivuxolimab in advanced cancers. The method was immunoSEQ multiplex PCR; TCRdb's version includes in-frame clones alone and lacks a portion of them. There are about 99,000 clones in the sample; around 96% occur only once, and roughly 2.1% lies in the top ten. This material consisted of CD4+ or CD8+ T cells sorted from blood, taken in a trial of the OX40 agonist ivuxolimab. Every receptor here comes from an adult with an advanced solid tumor such as melanoma, head and neck, liver or kidney cancer.

This chain links TRBV9 with TRBJ2-1, with D unresolved. Germline V lookup: CDR1 SGDLS, CDR2 YYNGEE. CDR3 size: 15 residues. Trimming took 4 bases from V and 0 from J, leaving 11 bases between them. The CDR3 loop reads CASSITPGSYNEQFF. CDR3 coding DNA: TGTGCCAGCAGCATCACCCCCGGCTCCTACAATGAGCAGTTCTTC.

This chain links TRBV7-9 with TRBJ2-5, with D possibly matching TRBD2 (6 bases). Trimming cost V 5 bases and J 2 bases, with 15 bases left between them. Germline V gives CDR1 SEHNR, CDR2 FQNEAQ (reference sequence). The CDR3 is made up of 15 amino acids. In nucleotides, the CDR3 is TGTGCCAGCAGCCCTGGGGGGTGGGATCAAGAGACCCAGTACTTC. Encoded protein: CASSPGGWDQETQYF.

The chain combines TRBV7-3 with TRBJ2-1; D tentatively reads TRBD1 or TRBD2 (5 bases each). The CDR3 spans 15 residues. Trimming removed 1 base at V and 5 bases at J, with 12 bases between. Germline lookup yields CDR1 SGHTA and CDR2 FQGTGA. This CDR3 is CASSLIPGPNNEQFF. CDR3 DNA: TGTGCCAGCAGCTTAATCCCGGGACCAAACAATGAGCAGTTCTTC. The whole variable domain, filled in from reference TRBV7-3 and TRBJ2-1, reads GAGVSQTPSNKVTEKGKYVELRCDPISGHTALYWYRQSLGQGPEFLIYFQGTGAADDSGLPNDRFFAVRPEGSVSTLKIQRTERGDSAVYLCASSLIPGPNNEQFFGPGTRLTVL.

J is TRBJ2-2 and V is TRBV6-5, with 7 bases matching TRBD2. J was trimmed by 1 base and V by 5 bases; bases with no gene match: 4. CDR3 length equals 15 residues. CDR1 and CDR2 (germline): MNHEY, SVGAGI. The CDR3, as DNA: TGTGCCAGCAGTCCCGGGACTAAGAACACCGGGGAGCTGTTTTTT. It yields the protein CASSPGTKNTGELFF.

J is TRBJ2-3 and V is TRBV2; D is uncertain. CDR1 and CDR2 from the germline V gene are SNHLY and FYNNEI. This CDR3 spans 12 amino acids. The V gene lost 8 bases and the J gene lost 4 bases, with 10 bases spanning the gap. CDR3 in DNA: TGTGCCAGCCCCCAGAACGCAGATACGCAGTATTTT. Translating gives CASPQNADTQYF. The full variable domain, completed using reference TRBV2 and TRBJ2-3, is EPEVTQTPSHQVTQMGQEVILRCVPISNHLYFYWYRQILGQKVEFLVSFYNNEISEKSEIFDDQFSVERPDGSNFTLKIRSTKLEDSAMYFCASPQNADTQYFGPGTRLTVL.

The chain is built from TRBV19 and TRBJ2-1, with D unresolved. CDR1 and CDR2 from the germline V gene are LNHDA and SQIVND (reference sequence). Trimming left V 2 bases short and J 4 bases short, with 9 bases between. The CDR3 sequence is 14 residues long. CDR3 region: CASSITVLYNEQFF. The CDR3 DNA reads TGTGCCAGTAGTATAACAGTCTTGTACAATGAGCAGTTCTTC.

The genes are TRBV7-2 and TRBJ2-3; possibly TRBD2 for D (5 bases). Per the germline V gene, CDR1 is SGHTA and CDR2 is FQGNSA. The V end lost 4 bases, the J end lost 0 bases, and 11 bases lay between the germline ends. The CDR3 consists of 15 residues. The CDR3 here is CASSSGLTSTDTQYF. The CDR3 DNA sequence: TGTGCCAGCAGCTCTGGACTTACTAGCACAGATACGCAGTATTTT.

The J gene is TRBJ2-1, the V gene TRBV11-3; 9 bases line up with TRBD2. The CDR3 covers 15 residues. The V gene end was trimmed by 5 bases and the J gene end by 3 bases; junction bases not matched to a gene: 5. Germline lookup yields CDR1 SGHNT and CDR2 YENEEA. In DNA form, the CDR3 reads TGTGCCAGCAGCCCGGTAGCGGGAGTCTACAATGAGCAGTTCTTC. Protein product: CASSPVAGVYNEQFF.

The V gene is TRBV28, the J gene TRBJ2-3, with no clear D. V lost 3 bases to trimming and J lost 4 bases, with 2 bases between them. The germline gives CDR1 MDHEN, CDR2 SYDVKM. The CDR3 consists of 11 residues. CDR3 sequence: CASSFADTQYF. DNA for the CDR3: TGTGCCAGCAGTTTTGCAGATACGCAGTATTTT.